These 21 T cell receptor beta chains share one sample of origin, sequenced in a study of early T cells in non-severe SARS-CoV-2 infection (dated by TCRdb to the early 2020s). The method was 5' RACE. Data came from a NextSeq 500. Using fastp at Q25 and MiXCR, TCRdb reprocessed the public reads and kept productive beta chains. Identical CDR3 proteins give one entry, which carries the most common genes and DNA. In all, the sample holds approximately 42,000 distinct CDR3 sequences, and approximately 6% of those were seen once. 9.5% to 15% of the sample goes to the ten largest clones. Sequenced sample: whole blood. These receptor sequences come from an adult who was a healthcare worker with PCR-confirmed SARS-CoV-2 infection or an uninfected control (not recorded which).

This chain links TRBV11-2 with TRBJ2-1; D ambiguous. Trimming stripped 2 bases from V and 1 base from J, with 9 bases between. CDR1 is SGHAT, CDR2 FQNNGV, per germline. There are 15 residues in the CDR3. Written as DNA, the CDR3 is TGTGCCAGCAGCTTACAGACTCTGTCCTACAATGAGCAGTTCTTC. It specifies CASSLQTLSYNEQFF.

This clonotype was picked up a small number of times. The V call is TRBV6-5, the J call TRBJ2-7, with D uncertain. V lost 11 bases to trimming and J lost 2 bases, with 13 bases between them. Germline CDR1 and CDR2: MNHEY and SVGAGI. CDR3 length: 12 amino acids. The CDR3 sequence: CASGQPPYEQYF. The CDR3 coding sequence is TGTGCCTCCGGCCAGCCTCCCTACGAGCAGTACTTC.

With respect to this clonotype: Possible read error: a much larger clone is one base away. V is TRBV5-6 and J is TRBJ2-7, with 7 bases aligning to TRBD1. CDR3 length equals 12 residues. V dropped 5 bases and J dropped 6; count of bases not matched to a gene: 5. Per the germline V gene, CDR1 is SGHDT and CDR2 is YYEEEE. The CDR3 bases are TGTGCCAGCAGTACGGACAGGCGCGAGCAGTACTTC. As protein: CASSTDRREQYF.

This clonotype has ten or more counts. The rearrangement joins TRBV2 to TRBJ1-1; a possible D gene is TRBD1 (6 bases). Germline values: CDR1 SNHLY, CDR2 FYNNEI. The V and J ends lost 6 bases and 1 base respectively, with 12 bases between them. The CDR3 length is 14 residues. CDR3 coding DNA: TGTGCCAGCAGACGGACAGACACGAACACTGAAGCTTTCTTT. It yields the protein CASRRTDTNTEAFF.

This clonotype was found many times. The chain links TRBV11-3 to TRBJ2-3; unclear D gene. This CDR3 has 13 amino acids. Germline assignment: CDR1 SGHNT and CDR2 YENEEA. V gave up 5 bases and J gave up 3 bases, with 9 bases separating them. The CDR3 is CASSPGVTDTQYF. The CDR3 DNA reads TGTGCCAGCAGCCCCGGTGTGACAGATACGCAGTATTTT. The full variable domain, completed using reference TRBV11-3 and TRBJ2-3, is EAGVVQSPRYKIIEKKQPVAFWCNPISGHNTLYWYLQNLGQGPELLIRYENEEAVDDSQLPKDRFSAERLKGVDSTLKIQPAELGDSAVYLCASSPGVTDTQYFGPGTRLTVL.

This clonotype has only a few counts. This chain joins TRBV29-1 and TRBJ2-2; no definite D call. The germline CDR1 and CDR2 sequences are SQVTM and ANQGSEA. V lost 2 bases to trimming and J lost 4 bases, with 11 bases between them. This CDR3 region has 14 residues. The CDR3 region is CSVESGRITGELFF. CDR3 in DNA: TGCAGCGTTGAATCCGGGCGGATCACCGGGGAGCTGTTTTTT.

This clonotype was counted only a few times. The rearrangement joins TRBV30 to TRBJ1-3; no definite D call. CDR1 and CDR2 (germline): GTSNPN, SVGIG (reference sequence). The CDR3 is 12 residues long. V gave up 2 bases and J gave up 5 bases, with 7 bases separating them. CDR3 protein: CAWSQPRNTIYF. DNA of the CDR3: TGTGCCTGGAGTCAGCCGCGAAACACCATATATTTT.

In its sample, this clonotype was seen a few times. V and J are TRBV12-3 or TRBV12-4 and TRBJ2-3, with 7 positions matching TRBD1. The CDR3 extends over 15 amino acids. V gave up 5 bases and J gave up 2 bases; unmatched junction bases: 7. The CDR3 spells CASSPSGQNTDTQYF. In DNA, the CDR3 is TGTGCCAGCAGTCCATCGGGACAGAACACAGATACGCAGTATTTT.

This clonotype was observed at least ten times. CDR3 amino acids: CAWSPTVDQPQHF. The CDR3 DNA reads TGTGCCTGGAGTCCGACAGTCGATCAGCCCCAGCATTTT. The chain links TRBV30 to TRBJ1-5; possibly TRBD1 for D (5 bases). The CDR3 has 13 amino acids. The V and J ends lost 2 bases and 5 bases respectively, with 10 bases between them. Germline V gene lookup returns CDR1 GTSNPN and CDR2 SVGIG (reference sequence).

This chain joins TRBV13 and TRBJ2-6, with 7 bases lining up with TRBD1. CDR3 size: 18 residues. The germline gives CDR1 PRHDT, CDR2 FYEKMQ (reference sequence). J lost 4 bases, V lost 1 base, and 10 bases had no gene match. DNA of the CDR3: TGTGCCAGCAGCTTAGCAGGGGGACCTTCTGGAGGGGCCAACGTCCTGACTTTC. Protein sequence: CASSLAGGPSGGANVLTF.

The table lists this clonotype with many counts. The chain couples TRBV7-8 to TRBJ2-2, with D possibly being TRBD1 (6 bases). The CDR3 has 14 residues. Germline V gives CDR1 SGHVS, CDR2 FQNEAQ. V was clipped by 5 bases and J by 4 bases, with 11 bases between them. The CDR3 protein is CASSQQGTTGELFF. The CDR3, as DNA: TGTGCCAGCAGCCAACAGGGAACCACCGGGGAGCTGTTTTTT.

This clonotype was seen repeatedly, ten times or more. The chain couples TRBV6-2 or TRBV6-3 to TRBJ2-1; D call uncertain. The CDR3 extends over 15 amino acids. Germline V gene lookup returns CDR1 MNHEY and CDR2 SVGEGT. V was shortened by 2 bases and J by 0 bases, with 8 bases between the two germline ends. In DNA, the CDR3 is TGTGCCAGCAGTTACGAAATCAGCTCCTACAATGAGCAGTTCTTC. Amino acid sequence: CASSYEISSYNEQFF.

This clonotype has a handful of counts. The genes are TRBV10-2 and TRBJ2-1; tentative D call: TRBD1 (6 bases). The CDR3 is 13 residues long. With 8 bases removed from V and 6 bases from J, the gap between germline ends came to 14 bases. The germline V gene has CDR1 WSHSY and CDR2 SAAADI. The CDR3 DNA follows: TGCGCCAGCTTAGACAGGATGCTCAATGAGCAGTTCTTC. The encoded protein is CASLDRMLNEQFF.

This clonotype was counted at least ten times. The rearrangement joins TRBV27 to TRBJ2-7; D is perhaps TRBD1 (5 bases). Looked up from germline, CDR1 is MNHEY and CDR2 is SMNVEV (reference sequence). Between the trimmed V and J ends, which lost 3 bases and 5 bases, there was a span of 14 bases. This CDR3 spans 14 amino acids. The CDR3 region is CASSFARAVHEQYF. In DNA form, the CDR3 reads TGTGCCAGCAGTTTTGCCAGGGCGGTCCACGAGCAGTACTTC.

This clonotype appeared many times. The CDR3 protein is CASSSSSSQETQYF. As DNA, the CDR3 is TGTGCCAGCAGTTCCTCCTCATCTCAAGAGACCCAGTACTTC. The chain joins TRBV27 to TRBJ2-5, with no clear D. V lost 4 bases and J lost 2, with 11 bases in between. The CDR3 runs 14 residues. CDR1 MNHEY and CDR2 SMNVEV come from the germline V gene (reference sequence).

This clonotype came up a few times. No DNA is shown, since the ends of the CDR3 on it are uncertain; the CDR3 is the one TCRdb lists. The chain links TRBV6-1 to TRBJ2-3; no check of the table's D call, TRBD1, against the DNA was made. Germline V gene data show CDR1 as MNHNS and CDR2 as SASEGT. The CDR3 is 17 residues long, ends included. CDR3 in amino acids: CASSSSARGRITDTQYF.

This clonotype has a count of ten or more. The chain combines TRBV11-2 with TRBJ2-7; 8 bases match TRBD2. The V gene's germline CDR1 is SGHAT and CDR2 FQNNGV. This CDR3 spans 15 amino acids. Trimming took 5 bases from V and 3 from J; bases not matched to a gene: 9. The CDR3 nucleotides are TGTGCCAGCAGCCCTCGGGGGGGACCGAACTACGAGCAGTACTTC. This translates into CASSPRGGPNYEQYF.

This clonotype is judged medium-sized. The chain carries TRBV13 and TRBJ2-3, with 8 bases lining up with TRBD2. The CDR3 length is 16 residues. Germline V gives CDR1 PRHDT, CDR2 FYEKMQ (reference sequence). The ends lost 1 base at V and 8 bases at J; junction bases unmatched: 11. The CDR3 coding sequence is TGTGCCAGCAGCTTAGAAGGGGCTAGCGGGCTAGGTACGCAGTATTTT. Translated, it gives CASSLEGASGLGTQYF.

The table lists this clonotype with a few counts. This chain connects TRBV5-4 to TRBJ1-6; a weak D match, TRBD1 (6 bases). The CDR3 spans 14 residues. Trimming cost V 3 bases and J 10 bases, with 14 bases left between them. From germline, CDR1 is SGHNT and CDR2 YYREEE (reference sequence). The CDR3 DNA sequence: TGTGCCAGCAGCTCCCCGGGACAAAGATCACCCCTCCACTTT. It specifies CASSSPGQRSPLHF.

As regards this clonotype: Sequence at one end of the junction differs from germline and may be a read error. The gene calls are TRBV11-2 and TRBJ2-7, with 10 bases fitting TRBD2. The germline V gene encodes CDR1 SGHAT and CDR2 FQNNGV. The CDR3 length is 16 residues. DNA for the CDR3: TGTGCCTGCAGCTATACGACTAGCGGGCCTAAGTACGAGCAGTACTTC. It translates to CACSYTTSGPKYEQYF.

This clonotype was seen repeatedly, ten times or more. The chain links TRBV7-8 to TRBJ2-7; no definite D call. CDR1 and CDR2 (germline): SGHVS, FQNEAQ. V shed 6 bases and J shed 4 bases, with 10 bases lying between them. The CDR3 contains 12 residues. CDR3 bases: TGTGCCAGCAGATCACCCCCTTACGAGCAGTACTTC. This encodes CASRSPPYEQYF.